This T cell receptor beta chain was recorded in a study of blood T cell repertoires in COVID-19. Trimming removed 6 bases from V and 5 bases from J; junction bases left unmatched: 4. Germline CDR1 is SNHLY and CDR2 is FYNNEI. The CDR3 covers 13 residues. Recruits, aged roughly 18 to 89 years, lived in 20 to 30 US areas. Self-reported history from a screening survey and questionnaire set each donor's cohort. Under the authors' procedure: The assay estimated nucleated cells by amplifying reference gene primers. The assay was immunoSEQ multiplex PCR, and TCRdb's table has in-frame clones only and misses some. The V and J calls and clone size are taken from that table; D and trimming were inferred from the DNA. The sample gives more than 250,000 clones, 88% of which show up once; 0.95% to 1.5% is in the top ten.

The sequence was collected from a woman aged 35 to 49 with acute COVID-19. The chain carries TRBV2 and TRBJ1-1; TRBD1 matches at 9 bases. Sample: PBMCs or T cells enriched from blood (not recorded which). CDR3 region: CASSWDRETEAFF. CDR3 DNA sequence: TGTGCCAGCAGCTGGGACAGGGAGACTGAAGCTTTCTTT.